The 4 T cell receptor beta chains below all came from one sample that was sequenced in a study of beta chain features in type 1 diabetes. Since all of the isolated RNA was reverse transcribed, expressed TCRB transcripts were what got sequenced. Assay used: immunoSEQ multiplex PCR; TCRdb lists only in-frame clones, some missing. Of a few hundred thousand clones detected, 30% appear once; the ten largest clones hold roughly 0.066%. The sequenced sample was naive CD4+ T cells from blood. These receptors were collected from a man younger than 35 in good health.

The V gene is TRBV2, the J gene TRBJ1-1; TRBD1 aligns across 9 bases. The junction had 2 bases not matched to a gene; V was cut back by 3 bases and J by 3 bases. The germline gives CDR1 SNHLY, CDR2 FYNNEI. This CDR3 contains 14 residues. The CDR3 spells CASSDRTGDTEAFF. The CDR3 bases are TGTGCCAGCAGTGATAGGACAGGGGACACTGAAGCTTTCTTT.

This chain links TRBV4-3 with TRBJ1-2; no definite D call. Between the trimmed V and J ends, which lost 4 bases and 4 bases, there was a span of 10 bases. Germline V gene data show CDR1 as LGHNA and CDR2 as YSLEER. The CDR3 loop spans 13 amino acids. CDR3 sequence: CASSRLGRYGYTF. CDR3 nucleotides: TGCGCCAGCAGCCGCCTAGGGCGCTATGGCTACACCTTC.

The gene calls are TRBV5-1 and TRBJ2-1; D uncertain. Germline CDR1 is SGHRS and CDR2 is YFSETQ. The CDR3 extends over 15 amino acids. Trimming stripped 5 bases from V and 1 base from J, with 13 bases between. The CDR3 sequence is CASSGGVGSYNEQFF. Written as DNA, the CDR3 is TGCGCCAGCAGTGGTGGGGTAGGATCCTACAATGAGCAGTTCTTC.

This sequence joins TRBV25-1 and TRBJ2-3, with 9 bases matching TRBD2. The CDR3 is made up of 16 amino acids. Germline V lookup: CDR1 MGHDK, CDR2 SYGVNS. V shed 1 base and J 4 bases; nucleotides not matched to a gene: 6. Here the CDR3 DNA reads TGTGCCAGCAGTGAATCTGGCGGGAGGGCCGCAGATACGCAGTATTTT. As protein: CASSESGGRAADTQYF.